The rows below give T cell receptor beta chains drawn from one sample of a study of post-analysis software for immune sequencing data. One entry per CDR3 protein, called by TCRdb with MiXCR from the PCR reads. This table has more than 500,000 distinct CDR3 sequences, approximately 34% appearing once. The material sequenced was blood. The receptors derive from a girl aged 2-17 years with multiple sclerosis. The CDR3 runs from the conserved cysteine through the conserved F or W. The D gene is left open where the match is weak. Only part of the rows carry a size: once, few, many, or a class if the clone is expanded.

v_call	d_call	clone_size	j_call	cdr3_nt	cdr3_aa
TRBV4-2	.	.	TRBJ2-1	TGTGCCACCTCACGAAGGGGCGGTGAGCAGTTCTTC	CATSRRGGEQFF
TRBV5-1	.	.	TRBJ2-1	TGCGCCAGCAGCTTGATGTTCAGGCTTGGCAATGAGCAGTTCTTC	CASSLMFRLGNEQFF
TRBV12-3/TRBV12-4	TRBD2	.	TRBJ2-3	TGTGCCAGCACCCAATCTAGCGGGAAGATCACAGATACGCAGTATTTT	CASTQSSGKITDTQYF
TRBV5-1	TRBD2	few	TRBJ2-7	TGCGCCAGCAGCTTGGCCAGCGGGGGGGTCGAGCAGTACTTC	CASSLASGGVEQYF
TRBV7-3	.	few	TRBJ2-3	TGTGCCAGCAGCTTAGGGAGGGGGGGGAGCACAGATACGCAGTATTTT	CASSLGRGGSTDTQYF
TRBV20-1	.	few	TRBJ1-6	TGCAGTGCTAGAGAAACGGGTGATTCATCACCCCTCCACTTT	CSARETGDSSPLHF
TRBV7-2	TRBD1	.	TRBJ1-1	TGTGCCAGCAGCCCACAGGGGGCGATCGCTTTCTTT	CASSPQGAIAFF
TRBV7-9	.	.	TRBJ2-3	TGTGCCAGCAGCAACCCAACAGAGATCATCACAGATACGCAGTATTTT	CASSNPTEIITDTQYF
TRBV29-1	.	.	TRBJ1-3	TGCAGCGTTGGGTACAGCTCTGGAAACACCATATATTTT	CSVGYSSGNTIYF
TRBV10-2	TRBD2	.	TRBJ2-7	TGCGCCAGCAGTGAGCATAGCGGGGGGCCCCAGTCCTACGAGCAGTACTTC	CASSEHSGGPQSYEQYF
TRBV20-1	TRBD1	few	TRBJ2-5	TGCAGTGCTACCCGGACAGGGGTAATGGGAGAAGAGACCCAGTACTTC	CSATRTGVMGEETQYF
TRBV4-2	TRBD1	.	TRBJ1-1	TGTGCCAGCAGCCAAGCAGGGGGCAGGGTGAACACTGAAGCTTTCTTT	CASSQAGGRVNTEAFF
TRBV7-6	.	few	TRBJ2-7	TGTGCCAGCAGCTTAGCGGCGGGGTCGAGCTCCTACGAGCAGTACTTC	CASSLAAGSSSYEQYF
TRBV12-3/TRBV12-4	.	.	TRBJ1-1	TGTGCCAGCAGTCCACTCCTAGGTAGACAGACCCGTAACACTGAAGCTTTCTTT	CASSPLLGRQTRNTEAFF
TRBV5-6	TRBD2	.	TRBJ2-3	TGTGCCAGCAGCTTGGAGCCTAGCGGGGGGACGAGAGATACGCAGTATTTT	CASSLEPSGGTRDTQYF
TRBV20-1	TRBD1	.	TRBJ2-1	TGCAGTCTTTATGAGACAGGGCTTTACAATGAGCAGTTCTTC	CSLYETGLYNEQFF
TRBV7-6	.	.	TRBJ2-3	TGTGCCAGCAGCTTAGGAGGCGGGATGATAGATACGCAGTATTTT	CASSLGGGMIDTQYF
TRBV10-3	TRBD1	few	TRBJ1-2	TGTGCCATCAGCGGGACAGGGGGTAACTATGGCTACACCTTC	CAISGTGGNYGYTF
TRBV20-1	.	.	TRBJ2-3	TGCAGTACTAGAGATTTCCGGGGATGGAGCGACAGCACAGATACGCAGTATTTT	CSTRDFRGWSDSTDTQYF
TRBV5-1	.	.	TRBJ2-5	TGCGCCAGCAGCCCCCAGACGGGACCCCAGGGGACCCAGTACTTC	CASSPQTGPQGTQYF
TRBV29-1	.	.	TRBJ1-2	TGCAGCGTTGGGGGCCAAAGATGGGGTTATGGCTACACCTTC	CSVGGQRWGYGYTF
TRBV21-1	.	few	TRBJ2-6	TGTGCCAGCAGCAAAGGAGGGACAGGGACAGCCTCTGGGGCCAACGTCCTGACTTTC	CASSKGGTGTASGANVLTF
TRBV5-1	.	.	TRBJ2-3	TGCGCCAGCAGCTTGGCGCTTCAAAGCACGCAGTATTTT	CASSLALQSTQYF
TRBV7-9	TRBD1	.	TRBJ2-1	TGTGCCAGCAGCCAACAGACAGGGACCTACAATGAGCAGTTCTTC	CASSQQTGTYNEQFF
TRBV11-2	.	.	TRBJ1-1	TGTGCCAGCAGCCCACTTCGGGGGCTCGCTGAAGCTTTCTTT	CASSPLRGLAEAFF
TRBV12-3/TRBV12-4	TRBD1	few	TRBJ1-1	TGTGCCAGCACAGGGGACAGGAACACTGAAGCTTTCTTT	CASTGDRNTEAFF
TRBV3-1	.	.	TRBJ2-5	TGTGCCAGCAGCCAGGGGGGGGCGAGAGAGACCCAGTACTTC	CASSQGGARETQYF
TRBV6-1	TRBD1	few	TRBJ2-3	TGTGCCAGCAGTCCTGGGACAGCGACCACAGATACGCAGTATTTT	CASSPGTATTDTQYF
TRBV20-1	TRBD2	.	TRBJ2-3	TGCAGTGCTTCCGCGTCGGGACTAGCTTCCACAGATACGCAGTATTTT	CSASASGLASTDTQYF
TRBV7-2	TRBD2	few	TRBJ2-1	TGTGCCAGCAGCTCCCCCCCTAGCGGGGCCTACAATGAGCAGTTCTTC	CASSSPPSGAYNEQFF
TRBV20-1	.	once	TRBJ2-5	TGCAGTGCTAGAGTAAGGCGAGAGACCCAGTACTTC	CSARVRRETQYF
TRBV7-3	.	.	TRBJ2-6	TGTGCCAGCAGCTTAACCGTACCGAACTCTGGGGCCAACGTCCTGACTTTC	CASSLTVPNSGANVLTF
TRBV12-3/TRBV12-4	.	few	TRBJ1-2	TGTGCCAGCAGTCCCCGGACACCAAGGAACTATGGCTACACCTTC	CASSPRTPRNYGYTF
TRBV12-3/TRBV12-4	.	few	TRBJ1-5	TGTGCCAGCGGGGGGGGCGCAAATCAGCCCCAGCATTTT	CASGGGANQPQHF
TRBV20-1	.	few	TRBJ1-5	TGCAGTGCTGCGCAGGGTAGCAATCAGCCCCAGCATTTT	CSAAQGSNQPQHF
TRBV12-3/TRBV12-4	TRBD2	few	TRBJ2-1	TGTGCCAGCAGTTCCGGACTAGCGGATTCGGGTAATGAGCAGTTCTTC	CASSSGLADSGNEQFF
TRBV6-5	TRBD1	.	TRBJ2-5	TGTGCCAGCAGTTCCGAGGACAGGGAAGAGACCCAGTACTTC	CASSSEDREETQYF
TRBV9	.	.	TRBJ2-3	TGTGCCAGCAGTTGGCAGGGCGGAGATACGCAGTATTTT	CASSWQGGDTQYF
TRBV19	TRBD1	.	TRBJ2-5	TGTGCCAGTAGTATTGGGGACAGGGGGTCGGAGACCCAGTACTTC	CASSIGDRGSETQYF
TRBV7-2	TRBD1	.	TRBJ2-5	TGTGCCAGCAGCTTACAGGGGGCGGTCTCCTACAATGAGCAGTACTTC	CASSLQGAVSYNEQYF
TRBV5-1	.	few	TRBJ2-7	TGCGCCAGCAGCTTAACAGGGCTGGACGAGCAGTACTTC	CASSLTGLDEQYF
TRBV5-1	.	.	TRBJ1-4	TGCGCCAGCAGCTTGGACGGCTCCGCAGAACTGTTTTTT	CASSLDGSAELFF
TRBV14	.	.	TRBJ2-7	TGTGCCAGCAGCCAAGCCCGGAGCTCCTACGAGCAGTACTTC	CASSQARSSYEQYF
TRBV5-1	.	few	TRBJ1-2	TGCGCCAGCAGCTTGGCCTACCCGCCCAGAGACAACTATGGCTACACCTTC	CASSLAYPPRDNYGYTF
TRBV6-5	.	few	TRBJ2-3	TGTGCCAGCACCCCGGGGTGGGGCTCCGGCACAGATACGCAGTATTTT	CASTPGWGSGTDTQYF
TRBV20-1	.	.	TRBJ1-1	TGTAGTGCTAGGTTGCGGGGGGGGAAGAACACTGAAGCTTTCTTT	CSARLRGGKNTEAFF
TRBV6-4	TRBD1	.	TRBJ1-6	TGTGCCAGCAGCAGACAGGGCGGGTCACCCCTCCACTTT	CASSRQGGSPLHF